The rows below give T cell receptor beta chains drawn from one sample of a study of CD8 T cells in Susac syndrome. MiXCR, run by TCRdb on the immunoSEQ multiplex PCR reads, gives a single entry per CDR3 protein. The repertoire includes about 150,000 distinct CDR3 sequences, approximately 95% of them detected once, and roughly 0.15% sits in the top ten. Sequenced sample: CD4+ T cells from PBMCs. These receptors came from a human donor with Susac syndrome. The conserved cysteine and the conserved F or W are not part of the CDR3 here. The D gene is left open where the match is weak.

j_gene: TRBJ2-7
d_gene: TRBD2
v_gene: TRBV6-5
CDR3aa: ASTGTSFSEQY

j_gene: TRBJ1-2
d_gene: NA
v_gene: TRBV23-1
CDR3aa: ASSQSPRQGGYT

j_gene: TRBJ2-2
d_gene: NA
v_gene: TRBV9
CDR3aa: ASSPSGTTGELF

j_gene: TRBJ2-1
d_gene: TRBD1
v_gene: TRBV20-1
CDR3aa: SASYGTGTYNEQF

j_gene: TRBJ2-2
d_gene: NA
v_gene: TRBV12-3/TRBV12-4
CDR3aa: ASSFGPKNTGELF

j_gene: TRBJ2-1
d_gene: NA
v_gene: TRBV5-1
CDR3aa: ASSLGQNYNEQF

j_gene: TRBJ2-1
d_gene: NA
v_gene: TRBV24-1
CDR3aa: ATSAAGRGNEQF

j_gene: TRBJ2-5
d_gene: NA
v_gene: TRBV20-1
CDR3aa: SARDPSRASRQTQY

j_gene: TRBJ2-7
d_gene: TRBD1
v_gene: TRBV14
CDR3aa: ASSQDISGQGASYEQY

j_gene: TRBJ2-3
d_gene: NA
v_gene: TRBV7-9
CDR3aa: ASSFAGPTDTQY

j_gene: TRBJ1-2
d_gene: TRBD1
v_gene: TRBV7-9
CDR3aa: ASSWGQGGNGYT

j_gene: TRBJ1-1
d_gene: TRBD1
v_gene: TRBV9
CDR3aa: ASSARTGMNTEAF

j_gene: TRBJ2-3
d_gene: NA
v_gene: TRBV24-1
CDR3aa: ATSGGLSTDTQY

j_gene: TRBJ1-2
d_gene: NA
v_gene: TRBV28
CDR3aa: ASTSIHGGGYYGYT

j_gene: TRBJ2-1
d_gene: NA
v_gene: TRBV25-1
CDR3aa: ASSARRNAHEQF

j_gene: TRBJ2-1
d_gene: NA
v_gene: TRBV27
CDR3aa: ASSFVGNEQF

j_gene: TRBJ1-1
d_gene: NA
v_gene: TRBV29-1
CDR3aa: SVRGNTEAF

j_gene: TRBJ1-2
d_gene: NA
v_gene: TRBV19
CDR3aa: ASSHDYYGYT

j_gene: TRBJ2-5
d_gene: TRBD1
v_gene: TRBV12-3/TRBV12-4
CDR3aa: ASSDLRTGETQY

j_gene: TRBJ2-1
d_gene: NA
v_gene: TRBV24-1
CDR3aa: ATSDFAGNEQF

j_gene: TRBJ1-1
d_gene: NA
v_gene: TRBV5-4
CDR3aa: ASSLEAGRFTEAF

j_gene: TRBJ2-7
d_gene: NA
v_gene: TRBV2
CDR3aa: ASSDDTLSLEQY

j_gene: TRBJ1-4
d_gene: NA
v_gene: TRBV27
CDR3aa: ASTQSGTRNEKLF

j_gene: TRBJ2-7
d_gene: NA
v_gene: TRBV7-9
CDR3aa: ASSFGASSYEQY

j_gene: TRBJ2-2
d_gene: NA
v_gene: TRBV12-3/TRBV12-4
CDR3aa: ASSTVNTGELF

j_gene: TRBJ2-5
d_gene: TRBD1
v_gene: TRBV12-3/TRBV12-4
CDR3aa: ASSPTPATGAQY

j_gene: TRBJ2-3
d_gene: TRBD2
v_gene: TRBV5-1
CDR3aa: ASSLELAGVDTQY

j_gene: TRBJ2-7
d_gene: NA
v_gene: TRBV5-1
CDR3aa: ASSSRSYEQY

j_gene: TRBJ2-1
d_gene: NA
v_gene: TRBV9
CDR3aa: ASSVGQRNRVEGNEQF

j_gene: TRBJ2-5
d_gene: NA
v_gene: TRBV7-2
CDR3aa: ASSLRAGYQETQY

j_gene: TRBJ2-7
d_gene: NA
v_gene: TRBV6-6
CDR3aa: ASSSGTSYEQY

j_gene: TRBJ2-5
d_gene: TRBD1
v_gene: TRBV20-1
CDR3aa: SAGDRGGKTQY

j_gene: TRBJ2-7
d_gene: TRBD2
v_gene: TRBV5-1
CDR3aa: ASGGGNYEQY

j_gene: TRBJ1-1
d_gene: NA
v_gene: TRBV5-1
CDR3aa: ASSTGQSTEAF

j_gene: TRBJ1-5
d_gene: NA
v_gene: TRBV4-2
CDR3aa: ASSFEKTQLNQPQH

j_gene: TRBJ2-2
d_gene: NA
v_gene: TRBV25-1
CDR3aa: ASSGRGITGELF

j_gene: TRBJ1-2
d_gene: TRBD1
v_gene: TRBV13
CDR3aa: ASSPRQGNGYT

j_gene: TRBJ2-5
d_gene: TRBD1
v_gene: TRBV20-1
CDR3aa: SARGDRMKETQY

j_gene: TRBJ2-1
d_gene: NA
v_gene: TRBV11-2
CDR3aa: ASRTIATRLYNEQF

j_gene: TRBJ2-2
d_gene: TRBD2
v_gene: TRBV4-2
CDR3aa: ASSTIGGRTGELF

j_gene: TRBJ1-5
d_gene: TRBD1
v_gene: TRBV6-2/TRBV6-3
CDR3aa: ASSYSTGAMNSNQPQH

j_gene: TRBJ1-6
d_gene: TRBD1
v_gene: TRBV12-3/TRBV12-4
CDR3aa: ASTYRGGHSPLH

j_gene: TRBJ2-3
d_gene: NA
v_gene: TRBV20-1
CDR3aa: SASLALGESQY

j_gene: TRBJ1-2
d_gene: NA
v_gene: TRBV12-3/TRBV12-4
CDR3aa: ASSGTQGSGYT

j_gene: TRBJ2-6
d_gene: NA
v_gene: TRBV19
CDR3aa: ASSNAAGGSTGANVLT

j_gene: TRBJ1-6
d_gene: NA
v_gene: TRBV15
CDR3aa: ATSREGSSPLH

j_gene: TRBJ1-1
d_gene: TRBD1
v_gene: TRBV20-1
CDR3aa: SARATGGNTEAF

j_gene: TRBJ1-1
d_gene: NA
v_gene: TRBV3-1
CDR3aa: ASSQEGPAEAF

j_gene: TRBJ2-1
d_gene: NA
v_gene: TRBV29-1
CDR3aa: SGLGIGWEQF